Listed below are T cell receptor beta chains from one sample, sequenced in a study of blood T cells in healthy people across ages. A single record per CDR3 protein comes from TCRdb applying MiXCR to the 5' RACE reads. The table shows some 940,000 distinct CDR3 sequences, with just under 30% occurring only once. The data were also submitted as part of a second study, on T cells of mothers and their children.

Source material: blood. The receptors were sampled from a woman between 40 and 50 years old in good health. Each CDR3 is given without its conserved first and last residue.

cdr3_aa	v_call	j_call
SARIAGVEETNEKLF	TRBV20-1	TRBJ1-4
ASSPPSRTGAEAF	TRBV18	TRBJ1-1
SVGLANEQF	TRBV29-1	TRBJ2-1
ASSDPGGEYQETQY	TRBV6-1	TRBJ2-5
ASTSGTTDTQY	TRBV2	TRBJ2-3
ASSGQGETSGYT	TRBV7-6	TRBJ1-2
SVFSSGANVLT	TRBV29-1	TRBJ2-6
ASSSMGVEAF	TRBV12-3/TRBV12-4	TRBJ1-1
ASSLSVGAGDYEQY	TRBV28	TRBJ2-7
ASSFRDAYNEQF	TRBV5-1	TRBJ2-1
ASSFTGGASPLH	TRBV7-9	TRBJ1-6
ASIPPTGAGSYEQY	TRBV28	TRBJ2-7
ATSEPGQGYNEQY	TRBV24-1	TRBJ2-7
ASSVVGQGARNEQF	TRBV9	TRBJ2-1
ASSSPSGVVAEQF	TRBV7-9	TRBJ2-1
ASSPGGLTDVQY	TRBV12-3/TRBV12-4	TRBJ2-3
ASSLVGGTGGFYGEKLF	TRBV7-9	TRBJ1-4
ASSFSAGNTEAF	TRBV5-5	TRBJ1-1
ASSKRQSDYGYT	TRBV6-6	TRBJ1-2
AISEGGAEPEAF	TRBV10-3	TRBJ1-1
ASSDWLFTDTQY	TRBV19	TRBJ2-3
SARVFVETQY	TRBV20-1	TRBJ2-5
ASSLTGGRDEQF	TRBV12-3/TRBV12-4	TRBJ2-1
SARDPITLTGRGNEQF	TRBV20-1	TRBJ2-1
ASSLGGRTVDTQY	TRBV5-5	TRBJ2-3
ASSKPGQGSYEQY	TRBV6-1	TRBJ2-7
ATSRDRGLETQY	TRBV15	TRBJ2-5
ASSPWTGGTNTEAF	TRBV18	TRBJ1-1
SARFSGDGNIQY	TRBV20-1	TRBJ2-4
ASSTTGTGGQCAGYT	TRBV7-2	TRBJ1-2
SAKGETQY	TRBV20-1	TRBJ2-5
ASSLASGGTRGETQY	TRBV5-1	TRBJ2-5
ASSQRDTAHGYT	TRBV2	TRBJ1-2
ATSREQSYEQY	TRBV15	TRBJ2-7
ASSVAIGGDEQY	TRBV9	TRBJ2-7
ASSLTEGGNQPQH	TRBV4-2	TRBJ1-5
ATSDSPSNQPQH	TRBV24-1	TRBJ1-5
ATSVTGALAKNIQY	TRBV28	TRBJ2-4
ASKTGGLGYT	TRBV12-3/TRBV12-4	TRBJ1-2
SATRDRRPYEQY	TRBV20-1	TRBJ2-7
ASSQGLKGSYNEQF	TRBV4-3	TRBJ2-1
ASSGGGEKLF	TRBV28	TRBJ1-4
ASRTGTGTTEAF	TRBV5-1	TRBJ1-1
ASSSTAGQGLGYT	TRBV11-2	TRBJ1-2
ATSGPWNEQF	TRBV15	TRBJ2-1
ASSLEVQGPYEQY	TRBV7-6	TRBJ2-7
SVQWGGNTEAF	TRBV29-1	TRBJ1-1
ASRPTGPPYEQY	TRBV28	TRBJ2-7
ASSPTSGVFQETQY	TRBV6-6	TRBJ2-5
SAGGGHLQETQY	TRBV20-1	NA
ASSSRRLAGAAMETQY	TRBV12-3/TRBV12-4	TRBJ2-5
SVGGARDTQY	TRBV29-1	TRBJ2-3
SAASGASLDRVTNTGELF	TRBV20-1	TRBJ2-2
ASRPSGRAGDTQY	TRBV6-6	TRBJ2-3